Listed below are T cell receptor beta chains from one sample, sequenced in a study of blood T cells in healthy people across ages. TCRdb processed the 5' RACE reads anew with MiXCR; each CDR3 protein has one entry. Of 1.5 million to 1.9 million distinct CDR3 sequences detected, about 45% appear once; the ten largest clones hold over 3.5%. Material: blood. The receptors stem from a woman aged 18 to 35 in good health. Both conserved end residues are part of each CDR3. A D gene is named only where the DNA matches it firmly. A clone size is listed for some rows: how often the clone was seen (once, few, many), or a class if it is expanded.

J: TRBJ2-7; D: .; V: TRBV6-2/TRBV6-3; size: few; length: 18; CDR3: CAIGDQGRSGLHLNEQYF; DNA: TGTGCCATCGGAGACCAAGGGCGAAGCGGGCTCCACCTTAACGAGCAGTACTTC
J: TRBJ2-3; D: .; V: TRBV27; size: .; length: 14; CDR3: CASNEQGSTDTQYF; DNA: TGTGCCAGCAACGAACAGGGAAGCACAGATACGCAGTATTTT
J: TRBJ1-1; D: .; V: TRBV15; size: .; length: 13; CDR3: CATSRDRVTEAFF; DNA: TGTGCCACCAGCAGAGATCGGGTCACTGAAGCTTTCTTT
J: TRBJ1-5; D: .; V: TRBV3-1; size: few; length: 15; CDR3: CASSQDTVSNQPQHF; DNA: TGTGCCAGCAGCCAAGATACAGTTAGCAATCAGCCCCAGCATTTT
J: TRBJ1-2; D: TRBD1; V: TRBV7-4; size: once; length: 16; CDR3: CASSWTGDNSASGYTF; DNA: TGTGCCAGCAGCTGGACAGGGGACAATTCGGCGAGTGGCTACACCTTC
J: TRBJ2-1; D: .; V: TRBV9; size: .; length: 17; CDR3: CASSVDGGLSSYNEQFF; DNA: TGTGCCAGCAGCGTAGATGGCGGACTAAGCTCCTACAATGAGCAGTTCTTC
J: TRBJ2-1; D: TRBD2; V: TRBV12-3/TRBV12-4; size: many; length: 16; CDR3: CASSLRLAGLYNEQFF; DNA: TGTGCCAGCAGTTTAAGACTAGCGGGTCTCTACAATGAGCAGTTCTTC
J: TRBJ2-1; D: .; V: TRBV11-2; size: .; length: 15; CDR3: CASSARGTAYNEQFF; DNA: TGTGCCAGTTCCGCCCGCGGGACAGCCTACAATGAGCAGTTCTTC
J: TRBJ1-1; D: .; V: TRBV20-1; size: .; length: 14; CDR3: CSARWAGPNTEAFF; DNA: TGCAGTGCTAGATGGGCAGGACCCAACACTGAAGCTTTCTTT
J: TRBJ2-5; D: .; V: TRBV14; size: .; length: 13; CDR3: CASSRGGYNEQYF; DNA: TGTGCCAGCAGCCGCGGAGGCTACAATGAGCAGTACTTC
J: TRBJ1-4; D: TRBD1; V: TRBV20-1; size: few; length: 13; CDR3: CSTRGLLGEKLFF; DNA: TGCAGTACCAGGGGGCTTTTGGGTGAAAAACTGTTTTTT
J: TRBJ2-7; D: .; V: TRBV20-1; size: .; length: 14; CDR3: CSARRGWSSYGQYF; DNA: TGCAGTGCCCGAAGGGGTTGGAGCTCCTACGGGCAGTACTTC
J: TRBJ2-3; D: .; V: TRBV10-3; size: many; length: 16; CDR3: CAISDPGLWSEHTQYF; DNA: TGTGCCATCAGTGATCCGGGACTGTGGAGTGAACATACGCAGTATTTT
J: TRBJ1-1; D: .; V: TRBV13; size: few; length: 11; CDR3: CASSLANEAFF; DNA: TGTGCCAGCAGCTTAGCCAATGAAGCTTTCTTT
J: TRBJ1-5; D: .; V: TRBV10-2; size: .; length: 11; CDR3: CASGSDGPQHF; DNA: TGCGCCAGTGGAAGTGACGGGCCCCAGCATTTT
J: TRBJ2-1; D: .; V: TRBV7-2; size: .; length: 13; CDR3: CASSLGSGGEQFF; DNA: TGTGCCAGCAGCTTAGGTTCGGGTGGAGAGCAGTTCTTC
J: TRBJ2-3; D: .; V: TRBV20-1; size: .; length: 13; CDR3: CSARPEFTDTQYF; DNA: TGCAGTGCTAGGCCGGAGTTCACAGATACGCAGTATTTT
J: TRBJ1-1; D: .; V: TRBV5-1; size: few; length: 16; CDR3: CASSGLRGTMNTEAFF; DNA: TGCGCCAGCAGCGGTCTCCGGGGGACAATGAACACTGAAGCTTTCTTT
J: TRBJ2-1; D: .; V: TRBV4-3; size: .; length: 16; CDR3: CASSQERAAGYNEQFF; DNA: TGCGCCAGCAGTCAAGAAAGAGCGGCGGGCTACAATGAGCAGTTCTTC
J: TRBJ2-7; D: .; V: TRBV12-3/TRBV12-4; size: .; length: 14; CDR3: CASSSQGGYYEQYF; DNA: TGTGCCAGCAGTTCACAGGGAGGGTACTACGAGCAGTACTTC
J: TRBJ2-1; D: TRBD1; V: TRBV4-3; size: .; length: 15; CDR3: CASSQDQGDYNEQFF; DNA: TGCGCCAGCAGCCAAGATCAGGGGGACTACAATGAGCAGTTCTTC
J: TRBJ2-7; D: TRBD1; V: TRBV6-1; size: .; length: 15; CDR3: CASRPGTGNSYEQYF; DNA: TGTGCCAGCAGACCCGGGACAGGGAATTCCTACGAGCAGTACTTC
J: TRBJ2-1; D: TRBD2; V: TRBV10-3; size: .; length: 15; CDR3: CAISEGVTAGNEQFF; DNA: TGTGCCATCAGTGAAGGGGTAACAGCGGGAAATGAGCAGTTCTTC
J: TRBJ2-5; D: .; V: TRBV11-2; size: .; length: 14; CDR3: CASSLVQTAGTQYF; DNA: TGTGCCAGCAGCTTAGTTCAGACGGCGGGGACCCAGTACTTC
J: TRBJ2-1; D: TRBD2; V: TRBV12-3/TRBV12-4; size: few; length: 15; CDR3: CASSLGTISYNEQFF; DNA: TGTGCCAGCAGTCTCGGGACTATCTCCTACAATGAGCAGTTCTTC
J: TRBJ2-1; D: .; V: TRBV10-3; size: .; length: 16; CDR3: CAISESIGSYYNEQFF; DNA: TGTGCCATCAGTGAGTCGATTGGCAGCTATTACAATGAGCAGTTCTTC
J: TRBJ2-5; D: .; V: TRBV13; size: .; length: 15; CDR3: CAGSRYRMVGETQYF; DNA: TGTGCCGGCAGCCGCTATAGGATGGTGGGAGAGACCCAGTACTTC
J: TRBJ2-7; D: .; V: TRBV6-5; size: .; length: 12; CDR3: CASRLVSGEQYF; DNA: TGTGCCAGCAGACTAGTCTCTGGTGAGCAGTACTTC
J: TRBJ2-5; D: .; V: TRBV18; size: .; length: 16; CDR3: CASSPPSIQYQETQYF; DNA: TGTGCCAGCTCACCACCGAGTATACAGTACCAAGAGACCCAGTACTTC
J: TRBJ1-6; D: .; V: TRBV20-1; size: .; length: 11; CDR3: CSASSGSPLHF; DNA: TGCAGTGCTAGTTCCGGTTCACCCCTCCACTTT
J: TRBJ1-1; D: .; V: TRBV10-3; size: few; length: 13; CDR3: CAISESSATEAFF; DNA: TGTGCCATCAGTGAGTCAAGCGCCACTGAAGCTTTCTTT
J: TRBJ1-2; D: .; V: TRBV3-1; size: many; length: 14; CDR3: CASSLQGPNYGYTF; DNA: TGTGCCAGCAGCTTACAGGGCCCGAACTATGGCTACACCTTC